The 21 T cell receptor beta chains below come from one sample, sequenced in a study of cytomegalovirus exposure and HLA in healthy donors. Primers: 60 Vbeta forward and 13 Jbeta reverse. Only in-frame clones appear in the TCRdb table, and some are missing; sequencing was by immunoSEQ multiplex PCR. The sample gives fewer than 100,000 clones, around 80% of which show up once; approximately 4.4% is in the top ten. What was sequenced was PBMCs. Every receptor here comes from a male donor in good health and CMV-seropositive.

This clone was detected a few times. This chain's CDR3 is CASSQEDRDTEAFF. CDR3 DNA sequence: TGTGCCAGCAGCCAAGAAGACAGGGATACTGAAGCTTTCTTT. The chain combines TRBV4-2 with TRBJ1-1, with TRBD1 matching 7 bases. The germline CDR1 and CDR2 sequences are LGHNA and YNFKEQ. The CDR3 spans 14 residues. V shed 0 bases, J shed 5 bases, and the junction held 3 bases outside the gene matches.

CDR3 protein: CASSWTGRNNEQFF. The CDR3 bases are TGTGCCAGCAGTTGGACAGGAAGGAACAATGAGCAGTTCTTC. This sequence joins TRBV6-6 and TRBJ2-1; 7 bases align to TRBD1. This CDR3 spans 14 amino acids. V shed 4 bases, J shed 5 bases, and the junction held 5 bases outside the gene matches. CDR1 and CDR2 (germline): MNHNY, SVGAGI (reference sequence).

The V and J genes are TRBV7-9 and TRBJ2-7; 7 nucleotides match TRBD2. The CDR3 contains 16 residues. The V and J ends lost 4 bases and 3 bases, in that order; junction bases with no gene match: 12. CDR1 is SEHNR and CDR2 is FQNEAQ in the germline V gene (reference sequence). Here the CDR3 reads CASSSPGGQGHYEQYF. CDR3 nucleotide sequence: TGTGCCAGCAGCTCCCCGGGGGGTCAAGGGCACTACGAGCAGTACTTC.

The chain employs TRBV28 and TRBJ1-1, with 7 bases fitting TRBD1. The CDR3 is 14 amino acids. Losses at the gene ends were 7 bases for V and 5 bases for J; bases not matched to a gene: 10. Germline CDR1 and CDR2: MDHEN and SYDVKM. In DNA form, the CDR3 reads TGTGCCAGCACTTTGAGACAGGGTGCGACTGAAGCTTTCTTT. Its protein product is CASTLRQGATEAFF.

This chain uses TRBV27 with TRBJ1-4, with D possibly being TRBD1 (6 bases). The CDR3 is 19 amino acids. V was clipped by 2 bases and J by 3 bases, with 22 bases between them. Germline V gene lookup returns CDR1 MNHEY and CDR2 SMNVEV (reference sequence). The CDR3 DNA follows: TGTGCCAGCAGTTTAGGGGCCAGGGGATTAGGGTCAGCTAATGAAAAACTGTTTTTT. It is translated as CASSLGARGLGSANEKLFF.

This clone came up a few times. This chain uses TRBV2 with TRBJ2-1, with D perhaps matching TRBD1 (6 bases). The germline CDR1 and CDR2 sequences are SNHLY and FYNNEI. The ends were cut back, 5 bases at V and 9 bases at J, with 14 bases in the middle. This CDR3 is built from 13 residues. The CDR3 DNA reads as TGTGCCAGCAGTTACAGGGTGAGAGCTGAGCAGTTCTTC. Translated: CASSYRVRAEQFF.

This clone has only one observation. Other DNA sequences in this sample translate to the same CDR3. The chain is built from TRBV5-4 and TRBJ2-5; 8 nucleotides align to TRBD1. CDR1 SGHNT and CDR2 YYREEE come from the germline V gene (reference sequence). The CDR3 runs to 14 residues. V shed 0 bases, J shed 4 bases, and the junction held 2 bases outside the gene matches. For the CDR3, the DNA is TGTGCCAGCAGCTTGGGACAGGGGCGAGAGACCCAGTACTTC. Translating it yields CASSLGQGRETQYF.

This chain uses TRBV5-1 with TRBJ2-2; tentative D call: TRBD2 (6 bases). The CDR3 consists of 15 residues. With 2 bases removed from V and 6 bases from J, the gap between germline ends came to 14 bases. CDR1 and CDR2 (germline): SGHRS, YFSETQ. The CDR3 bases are TGCGCCAGCAGCTTCTCGGAGGGGCCTCCCGGGGAGCTGTTTTTT. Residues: CASSFSEGPPGELFF.

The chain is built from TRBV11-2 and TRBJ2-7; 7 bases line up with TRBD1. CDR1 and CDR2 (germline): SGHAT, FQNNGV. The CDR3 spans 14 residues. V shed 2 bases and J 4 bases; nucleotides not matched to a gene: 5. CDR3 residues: CASSLPTGSYEQYF. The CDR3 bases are TGTGCCAGCAGCTTACCGACAGGGAGTTACGAGCAGTACTTC.

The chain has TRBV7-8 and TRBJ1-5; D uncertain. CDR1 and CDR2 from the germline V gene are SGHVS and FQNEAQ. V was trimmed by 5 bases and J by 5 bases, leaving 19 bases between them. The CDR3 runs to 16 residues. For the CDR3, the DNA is TGTGCCAGCAGCCCACGACGTTTCGCCGGAGATCAGCCCCAGCATTTT. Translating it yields CASSPRRFAGDQPQHF.

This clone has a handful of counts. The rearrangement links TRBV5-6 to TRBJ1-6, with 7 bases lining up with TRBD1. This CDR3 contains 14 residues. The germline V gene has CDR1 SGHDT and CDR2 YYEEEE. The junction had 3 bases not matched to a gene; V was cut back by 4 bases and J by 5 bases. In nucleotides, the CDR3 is TGTGCCAGCAGCGCGGGGACAGATAATTCACCCCTCCACTTT. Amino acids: CASSAGTDNSPLHF.

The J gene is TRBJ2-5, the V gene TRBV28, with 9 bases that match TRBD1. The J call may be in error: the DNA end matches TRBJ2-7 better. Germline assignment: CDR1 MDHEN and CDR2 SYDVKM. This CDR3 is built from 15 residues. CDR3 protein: CASSYTGGPSYEQYF. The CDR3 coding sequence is TGTGCCAGCAGTTACACAGGGGGCCCCTCCTACGAGCAGTACTTC.

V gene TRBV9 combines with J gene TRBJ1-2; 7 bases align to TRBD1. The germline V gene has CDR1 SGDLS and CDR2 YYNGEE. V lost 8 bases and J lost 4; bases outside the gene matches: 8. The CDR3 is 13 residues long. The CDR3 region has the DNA TGTGCCAGTGGGGCAGGGGGGTTCTATGGCTACACCTTC. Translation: CASGAGGFYGYTF.

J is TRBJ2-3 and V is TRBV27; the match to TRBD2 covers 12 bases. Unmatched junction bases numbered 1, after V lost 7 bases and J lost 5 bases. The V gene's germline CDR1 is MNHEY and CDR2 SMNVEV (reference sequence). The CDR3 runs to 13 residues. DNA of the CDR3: TGTGCCAGCATGGGACTAGCGGGAGATACGCAGTATTTT. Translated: CASMGLAGDTQYF.

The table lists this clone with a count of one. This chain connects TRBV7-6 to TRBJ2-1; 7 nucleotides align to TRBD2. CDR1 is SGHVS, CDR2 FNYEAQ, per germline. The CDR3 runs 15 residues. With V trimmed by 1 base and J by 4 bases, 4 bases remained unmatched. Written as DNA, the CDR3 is TGTGCCAGCAGCTTAGGCGGGGGAGGTTACAATGAGCAGTTCTTC. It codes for CASSLGGGGYNEQFF.

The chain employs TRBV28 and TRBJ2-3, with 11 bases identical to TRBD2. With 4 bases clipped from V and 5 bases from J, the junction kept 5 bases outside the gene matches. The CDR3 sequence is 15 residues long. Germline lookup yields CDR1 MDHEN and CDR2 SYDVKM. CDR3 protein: CASSSLAGGRDTQYF. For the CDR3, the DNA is TGTGCCAGCAGTTCCTTAGCGGGGGGGCGAGATACGCAGTATTTT. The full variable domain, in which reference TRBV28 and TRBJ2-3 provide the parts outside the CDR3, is DVKVTQSSRYLVKRTGEKVFLECVQDMDHENMFWYRQDPGLGLRLIYFSYDVKMKEKGDIPEGYSVSREKKERFSLILESASTNQTSMYLCASSSLAGGRDTQYFGPGTRLTVL.

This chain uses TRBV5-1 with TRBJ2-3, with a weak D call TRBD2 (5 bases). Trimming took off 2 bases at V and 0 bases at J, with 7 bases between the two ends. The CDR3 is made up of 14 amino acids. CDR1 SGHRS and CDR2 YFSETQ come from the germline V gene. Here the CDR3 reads CASSFGRSTDTQYF. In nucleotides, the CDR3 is TGCGCCAGCAGCTTTGGGAGAAGCACAGATACGCAGTATTTT.

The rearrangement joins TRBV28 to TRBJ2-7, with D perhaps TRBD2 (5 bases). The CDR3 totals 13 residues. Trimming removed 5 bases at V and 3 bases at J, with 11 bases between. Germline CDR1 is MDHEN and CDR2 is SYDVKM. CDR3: CASSGGRFYEQYF. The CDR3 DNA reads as TGTGCCAGCAGTGGAGGACGGTTCTACGAGCAGTACTTC.

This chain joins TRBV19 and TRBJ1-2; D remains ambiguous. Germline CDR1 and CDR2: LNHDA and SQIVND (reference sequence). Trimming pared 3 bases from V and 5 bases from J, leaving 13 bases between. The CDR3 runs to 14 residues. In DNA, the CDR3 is TGTGCCAGTAGTATTCTGGACTACAGATATGGCTACACCTTC. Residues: CASSILDYRYGYTF.

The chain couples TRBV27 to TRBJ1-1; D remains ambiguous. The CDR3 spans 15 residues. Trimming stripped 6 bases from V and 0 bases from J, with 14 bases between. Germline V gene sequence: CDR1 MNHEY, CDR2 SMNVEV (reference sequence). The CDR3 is CASSPLLVVNTEAFF. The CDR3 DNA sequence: TGTGCCAGCAGCCCCTTGTTAGTAGTGAACACTGAAGCTTTCTTT.

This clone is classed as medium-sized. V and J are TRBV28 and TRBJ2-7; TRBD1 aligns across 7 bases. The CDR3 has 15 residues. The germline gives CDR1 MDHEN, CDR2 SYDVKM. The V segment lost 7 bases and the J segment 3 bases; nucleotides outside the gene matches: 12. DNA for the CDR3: TGTGCCAGCACGAATGGGGACAGTCTACACTACGAGCAGTACTTC. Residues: CASTNGDSLHYEQYF.